This is a list of T cell receptor beta chains from one sample in a study of blood T cell repertoires in COVID-19. TCRdb keeps only in-frame clones here, not all; method: immunoSEQ multiplex PCR. The sample shows 150,000 to 200,000 clones, roughly 86% of them seen only once. Material: peripheral blood. The receptors derive from a woman of 80 years or more in a cohort sampled during active or convalescent COVID-19. The CDR3 runs from the conserved cysteine through the conserved F or W. D genes are given only for firm matches. Clone size, where shown, is once, few, many, or a class for clones that have expanded.

TRBV30	TRBD1	17	-	TRBJ1-5	TGTGCCTGGAGGCACCGGACAGGGGGATATAGCAATCAGCCCCAGCATTTT	CAWRHRTGGYSNQPQHF
TRBV5-1	-	13	-	TRBJ1-2	TGCGCCAGCAGCTTGGGGGGCGCGGGAGGCTACACCTTC	CASSLGGAGGYTF
TRBV7-9	-	13	-	TRBJ1-3	TGTGCCAGCCGGGATGGCTCTGGAAACACCATATATTTT	CASRDGSGNTIYF
TRBV7-9	TRBD1	13	-	TRBJ1-2	TGTGCCAGCAGCTTATCAGGGGGCATAAGCTACACCTTC	CASSLSGGISYTF
TRBV18	TRBD2	17	-	TRBJ2-2	TGTGCCAGCTCACCCTTAGCGGGACCTTTGAACACCGGGGAGCTGTTTTTT	CASSPLAGPLNTGELFF
TRBV5-1	TRBD2	14	-	TRBJ2-1	TGCGCCAGCAATGGGCTAGCGGGGGACAATGAGCAGTTCTTC	CASNGLAGDNEQFF
TRBV3-1/TRBV3-2	TRBD1	15	-	TRBJ1-2	TGTGCCAGCAGCCCTACGTTCGGGACAGGCTATGGCTACACCTTC	CASSPTFGTGYGYTF
TRBV28	-	12	-	TRBJ1-4	TGTGCCAGCAGGGCAAATGTTGAAAAACTGTTTTTT	CASRANVEKLFF
TRBV27	TRBD1	14	-	TRBJ1-1	TGTGCCAGCAGTTTCCGCAGGGACAGAACTGAAGCTTTCTTT	CASSFRRDRTEAFF
TRBV7-9	TRBD1	15	few	TRBJ2-5	TGTGCCAGCAGCTTAGGCGGACAGGGGGCGGAGACCCAGTACTTC	CASSLGGQGAETQYF
TRBV9	TRBD2	14	-	TRBJ2-1	TGTGCCAGCAGCGTAGGGGGACTAGCGGGACAAGAGTTCTTC	CASSVGGLAGQEFF
TRBV27	-	16	-	TRBJ1-1	TGTGCCAGCAGTTTATCGGGGCAGCCTCTTCTAACTGAAGCTTTCTTT	CASSLSGQPLLTEAFF
TRBV5-1	-	15	-	TRBJ2-7	TGCGCCAGCAGCTTGGATCCCGGGGTGGGGTACGAGCAGTACTTC	CASSLDPGVGYEQYF
TRBV19	TRBD1	17	-	TRBJ2-7	TGTGCCAGTAGTACCGGAAGACTAAGGGACAGCTCCTACGAGCAGTACTTC	CASSTGRLRDSSYEQYF
TRBV30	-	13	-	TRBJ1-3	TGTGCCTGGAGTGTACTCGGGGAAAACACCATATATTTT	CAWSVLGENTIYF
TRBV27	-	16	-	TRBJ1-1	TGTGCCAGCAGTTTAGGTATGAGGGGGGGAAACACTGAAGCTTTCTTT	CASSLGMRGGNTEAFF
TRBV6-1	-	16	-	TRBJ2-1	TGTGCCAGCAGTGACAGGGGTTCGAAATCCTACAATGAGCAGTTCTTC	CASSDRGSKSYNEQFF
TRBV7-8	TRBD1	14	-	TRBJ1-1	TGTGCCAGCAGCCCCAACCAGGGGGCAGCTGAAGCTTTCTTT	CASSPNQGAAEAFF
TRBV5-1	-	14	once	TRBJ1-4	TGCGCCAGCAGCTTGGGCAGGTTAAATGAAAAACTGTTTTTT	CASSLGRLNEKLFF
TRBV11-2	TRBD1	16	-	TRBJ1-2	TGTGCCAGCGGATACTACAGGGGACAAAGATCTATTGGCTACACCTTC	CASGYYRGQRSIGYTF
TRBV23-1	TRBD1	17	-	TRBJ1-5	TGCGCCAGCGGACCGCTTTCCCCGGACAGGTTTAATCAGCCCCAGCATTTT	CASGPLSPDRFNQPQHF
TRBV15	-	17	-	TRBJ1-3	TGTGCCACCAGCGGACGCAATAGAGGGCACTCTGGAAACACCATATATTTT	CATSGRNRGHSGNTIYF
TRBV5-1	TRBD1	16	-	TRBJ1-3	TGCGCCAGCAGCGGTGGGGACAGGAGCTCTGGAAACACCATATATTTT	CASSGGDRSSGNTIYF
TRBV18	-	14	-	TRBJ1-3	TGTGCCAGCTCACCAGCAGGGACTGGAAACACCATATATTTT	CASSPAGTGNTIYF
TRBV9	-	18	-	TRBJ2-3	TGTGCCAGCAGCGTAGCCGGAGGTGGTCCCTCTAGCACAGATACGCAGTATTTT	CASSVAGGGPSSTDTQYF
TRBV27	-	13	-	TRBJ1-2	TGTGCCAGCAGCCTAGCAGTGAACTATGGCTACACCTTC	CASSLAVNYGYTF
TRBV7-7	TRBD2	15	-	TRBJ2-1	TGTGCTAGCAGCATTAGCGGGGGATCCTACAATGAGCAGTTCTTC	CASSISGGSYNEQFF
TRBV18	TRBD1	17	once	TRBJ1-3	TGTGCCAGCTCACCAAATAGTAGGACAGGGCATGGAAACACCATATATTTT	CASSPNSRTGHGNTIYF
TRBV7-9	-	14	-	TRBJ1-5	TGTGCCAGCAGCTTAGATGGGACAAATCAGCCCCAGCATTTT	CASSLDGTNQPQHF
TRBV27	TRBD1	13	-	TRBJ1-2	TGTGCCAGCGGTCCGACAGGGGGGGGTGGCTACACCTTC	CASGPTGGGGYTF
TRBV7-9	TRBD1	14	-	TRBJ1-1	TGTGCCAGCAGCTCTACCCAACAGGGGCATGAAGCTTTCTTT	CASSSTQQGHEAFF
TRBV6-6	TRBD1	15	-	TRBJ1-4	TGTGCCAGCAGCCCCCCAGCAGGGGGCTATGAAAAACTGTTTTTT	CASSPPAGGYEKLFF
TRBV6-2/TRBV6-3	TRBD2	18	-	TRBJ2-1	TGTGCCAGCAGTTCGGAGCTAGCGGAGGAAAGCTCCTACAATGAGCAGTTCTTC	CASSSELAEESSYNEQFF
TRBV3-1/TRBV3-2	-	12	-	TRBJ2-1	TGTGCCAGCAGCCATAGCGAGAAAGAGCAGTTCTTC	CASSHSEKEQFF
TRBV10-3	TRBD1	16	-	TRBJ1-2	TGTGCCATCAGTGACGTAGGACAGGGAGGTAACTATGGCTACACCTTC	CAISDVGQGGNYGYTF
TRBV27	-	14	-	TRBJ1-1	TGTGCCAGCAGTTTAAGCGGGTTACATACTGAAGCTTTCTTT	CASSLSGLHTEAFF
TRBV6-5	-	13	-	TRBJ1-1	TGTGCCAGCAGATCCAGAAATCCCCCACGAGCTTTCTTT	CASRSRNPPRAFF
TRBV2	TRBD2	18	-	TRBJ2-5	TGTGCCAGCAGTGACGTTGGGCTAGCGGGGGAGCCTTCCATGGCCCAGTACTTC	CASSDVGLAGEPSMAQYF
TRBV5-1	TRBD1	15	-	TRBJ2-5	TGCGCCAGCAGCGCGTTGGGACAGGGGAAAGAGACCCAGTACTTC	CASSALGQGKETQYF
TRBV5-1	TRBD2	16	-	TRBJ2-2	TGCGCCAGCAGCCCGGGGACTAGCGGGAGTCCCGGGGAGCTGTTTTTT	CASSPGTSGSPGELFF
TRBV6-5	-	13	-	TRBJ1-5	TGTGCCAGCAGTCCCGCACTTACTCAGCCCCAGCATTTT	CASSPALTQPQHF
TRBV5-1	TRBD1	13	-	TRBJ1-2	TGCGCCAGCAGCCCGGACAGGGATCAGGGCTACACCTTC	CASSPDRDQGYTF
TRBV19	TRBD1	17	-	TRBJ1-5	TGTGCCAGTAGTCTCCGGACAGGAGGCGGTAGCAATCAGCCCCAGCATTTT	CASSLRTGGGSNQPQHF
TRBV2	TRBD1	13	-	TRBJ1-2	TGTGCCAGCAGCGGGACAGGAGTCAATGGCTACACCTTC	CASSGTGVNGYTF
TRBV6-6	TRBD1	14	-	TRBJ1-1	TGTGCCAGCAGTACGACAGGGATGAACACTGAAGCTTTCTTT	CASSTTGMNTEAFF
TRBV27	-	15	-	TRBJ2-1	TGTGCCAGCAGTTTTGGAGGGAATTTAAACTATGAGCAGTTCTTC	CASSFGGNLNYEQFF
TRBV11-3	-	17	-	TRBJ1-5	TGTGCCAGCAGTCAAGGGGGTAGGGCCTCCTTCAATCAGCCCCAGCATTTT	CASSQGGRASFNQPQHF
TRBV6-6	-	14	-	TRBJ1-5	TGTGCCAGCAGTCACTCTCAGGGCAATCAGCCCCAGCATTTT	CASSHSQGNQPQHF
TRBV9	-	17	-	TRBJ1-3	TGTGCCAGCAGCGTAGACCCTCCCACAGGGTCTGGAAACACCATATATTTT	CASSVDPPTGSGNTIYF
TRBV27	TRBD1	16	-	TRBJ2-7	TGTGCCAGCAGTAGTATTTTGGGACAGGGTGACTACGAGCAGTACTTC	CASSSILGQGDYEQYF
TRBV7-9	-	11	-	TRBJ2-5	TGTGCCAGCACCCGCCAAGAGACCCAGTACTTC	CASTRQETQYF
TRBV7-2	TRBD1	14	-	TRBJ1-5	TGTGCCAGCAGCTCAGGACAGGGCAATCAGCCCCAGCATTTT	CASSSGQGNQPQHF
TRBV9	-	15	once	TRBJ2-2	TGTGCCAGCAGCTACCGCGTGGGGGCGGGCGGGGAGCTGTTTTTT	CASSYRVGAGGELFF
TRBV24-1	-	17	-	TRBJ2-1	TGTGCCACCAGTGATTCTAGCGCCCAGAGCTCCTACAATGAGCAGTTCTTC	CATSDSSAQSSYNEQFF
TRBV12-3/TRBV12-4	TRBD1	13	-	TRBJ2-5	TGTGCCAGCAGTTTAGGGACAGGGGAGACCCAGTACTTC	CASSLGTGETQYF